This T cell receptor (beta chain) appears in the sequencing data of a study of T cell responses to AZD1222 COVID-19 vaccine. The table came from immunoSEQ multiplex PCR; TCRdb's copy has only in-frame clones and leaves some out. The sample shows roughly 200,000 clones, 90% to 95% of them seen only once. V dropped 5 bases and J dropped 1 base, with 2 bases sitting between them. This CDR3 region has 11 residues. The germline V gene has CDR1 MDHEN and CDR2 SYDVKM. Study-level points and caveats: Clonal diversity was possibly underestimated, and white British individuals and females predominated among donors. Sampling captured repertoires only after the peak T cell response.

A note on this clone: Antigen: not known. Other DNA variants within this sample encode the same CDR3.

Sample: peripheral blood, taken 28 days after the second dose of the MenACWY control vaccine. The receptor was isolated from an adult who received the MenACWY meningococcal vaccine as a control. V is TRBV28 and J is TRBJ1-2; D call uncertain. The CDR3 DNA reads TGTGCCAGCAGTGTTAACTATGGCTACACCTTC. It encodes CASSVNYGYTF.